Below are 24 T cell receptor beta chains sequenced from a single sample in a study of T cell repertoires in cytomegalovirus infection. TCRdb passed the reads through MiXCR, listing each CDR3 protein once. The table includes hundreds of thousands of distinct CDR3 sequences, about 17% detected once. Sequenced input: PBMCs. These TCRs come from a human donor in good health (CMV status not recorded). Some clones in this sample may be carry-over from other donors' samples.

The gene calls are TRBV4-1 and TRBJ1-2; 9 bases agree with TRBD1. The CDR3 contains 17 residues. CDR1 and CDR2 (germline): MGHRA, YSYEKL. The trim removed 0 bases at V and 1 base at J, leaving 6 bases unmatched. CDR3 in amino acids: CASSQDHGTGFNYGYTF. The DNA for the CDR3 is TGCGCCAGCAGCCAAGATCACGGGACAGGGTTTAACTATGGCTACACCTTC.

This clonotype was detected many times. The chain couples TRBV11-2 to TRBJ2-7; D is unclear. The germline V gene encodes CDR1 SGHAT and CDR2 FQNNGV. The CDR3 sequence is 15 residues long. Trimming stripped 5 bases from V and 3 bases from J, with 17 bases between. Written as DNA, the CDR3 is TGTGCCAGCAGCCCCGGACCGAAACCCATCTACGAGCAGTACTTC. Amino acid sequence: CASSPGPKPIYEQYF.

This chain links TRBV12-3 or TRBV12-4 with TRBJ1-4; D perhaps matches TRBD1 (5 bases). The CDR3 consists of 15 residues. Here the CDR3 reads CATAQRQSTNEKLFF. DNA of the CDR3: TGTGCTACAGCCCAACGACAGTCAACTAATGAAAAACTGTTTTTT.

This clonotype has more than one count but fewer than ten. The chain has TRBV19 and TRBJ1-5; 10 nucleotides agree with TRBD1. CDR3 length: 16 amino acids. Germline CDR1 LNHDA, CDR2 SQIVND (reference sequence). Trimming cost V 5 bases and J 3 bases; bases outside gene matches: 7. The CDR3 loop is CASSAPTGGFNQPQHF. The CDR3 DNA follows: TGTGCCAGTAGTGCCCCGACAGGGGGCTTCAATCAGCCCCAGCATTTT. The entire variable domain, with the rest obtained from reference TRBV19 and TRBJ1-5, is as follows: DGGITQSPKYLFRKEGQNVTLSCEQNLNHDAMYWYRQDPGQGLRLIYYSQIVNDFQKGDIAEGYSVSREKKESFPLTVTSAQKNPTAFYLCASSAPTGGFNQPQHFGDGTRLSIL.

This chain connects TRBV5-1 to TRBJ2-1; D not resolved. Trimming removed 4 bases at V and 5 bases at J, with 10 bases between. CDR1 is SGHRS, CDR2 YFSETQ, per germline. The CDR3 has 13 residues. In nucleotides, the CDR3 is TGCGCCAGCAGCCCCGACACGGACAATGAGCAGTTCTTC. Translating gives CASSPDTDNEQFF.

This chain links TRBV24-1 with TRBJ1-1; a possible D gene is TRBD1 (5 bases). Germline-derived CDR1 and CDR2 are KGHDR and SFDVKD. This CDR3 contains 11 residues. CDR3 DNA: TGTGCTCAATGGGGGGAGACTGAAGCTTTCTTT. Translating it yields CAQWGETEAFF.

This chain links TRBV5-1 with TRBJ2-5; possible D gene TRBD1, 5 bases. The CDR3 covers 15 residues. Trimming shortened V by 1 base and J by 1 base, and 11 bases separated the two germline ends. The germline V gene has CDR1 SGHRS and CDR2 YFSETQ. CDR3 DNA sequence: TGCGCCAGCAGCTTGAACACAGGAAGCCAAGAGACCCAGTACTTC. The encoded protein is CASSLNTGSQETQYF.

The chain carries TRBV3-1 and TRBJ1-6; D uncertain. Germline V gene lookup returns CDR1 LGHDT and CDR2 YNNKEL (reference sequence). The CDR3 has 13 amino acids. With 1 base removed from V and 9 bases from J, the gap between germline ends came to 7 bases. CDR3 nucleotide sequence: TGTGCCAGCAGCCAAGGTTCGGTTTCACCCCTCCACTTT. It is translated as CASSQGSVSPLHF. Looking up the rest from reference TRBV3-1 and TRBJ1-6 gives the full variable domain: DTAVSQTPKYLVTQMGNDKSIKCEQNLGHDTMYWYKQDSKKFLKIMFSYNNKELIINETVPNRFSPKSPDKAHLNLHINSLELGDSAVYFCASSQGSVSPLHFGNGTRLTVT.

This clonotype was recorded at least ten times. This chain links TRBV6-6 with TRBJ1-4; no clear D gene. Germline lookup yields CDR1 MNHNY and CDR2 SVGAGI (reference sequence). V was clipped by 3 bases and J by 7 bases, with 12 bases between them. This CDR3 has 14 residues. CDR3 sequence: CASSYRTRGEKLFF. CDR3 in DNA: TGTGCCAGCAGTTATCGGACGAGAGGTGAAAAACTGTTTTTT.

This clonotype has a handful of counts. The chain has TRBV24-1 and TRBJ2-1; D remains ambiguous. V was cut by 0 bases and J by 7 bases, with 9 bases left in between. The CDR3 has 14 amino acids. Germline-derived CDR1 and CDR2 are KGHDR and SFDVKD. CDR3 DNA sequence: TGTGCCACCAGTGATTTGATGGCCGGGAATGAGCAGTTCTTC. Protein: CATSDLMAGNEQFF.

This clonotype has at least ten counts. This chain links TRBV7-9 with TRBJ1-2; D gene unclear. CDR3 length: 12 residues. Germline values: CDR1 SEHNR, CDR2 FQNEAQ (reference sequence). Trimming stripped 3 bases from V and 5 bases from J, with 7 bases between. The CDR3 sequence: CASSFTVYGYTF. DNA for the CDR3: TGTGCCAGCAGCTTCACCGTTTATGGCTACACCTTC.

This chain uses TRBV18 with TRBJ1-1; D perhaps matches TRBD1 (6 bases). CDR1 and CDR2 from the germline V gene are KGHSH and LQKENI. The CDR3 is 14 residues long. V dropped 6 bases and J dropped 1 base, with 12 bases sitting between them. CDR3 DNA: TGTGCCAGCTCCGCCGGGACATCGAACACTGAAGCTTTCTTT. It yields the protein CASSAGTSNTEAFF.

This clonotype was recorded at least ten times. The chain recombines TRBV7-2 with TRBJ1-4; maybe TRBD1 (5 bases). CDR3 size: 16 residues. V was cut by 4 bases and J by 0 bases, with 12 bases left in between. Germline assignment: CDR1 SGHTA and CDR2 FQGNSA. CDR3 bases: TGTGCCAGCAGCTCAGGCAGGGCTGCAACTAATGAAAAACTGTTTTTT. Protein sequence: CASSSGRAATNEKLFF.

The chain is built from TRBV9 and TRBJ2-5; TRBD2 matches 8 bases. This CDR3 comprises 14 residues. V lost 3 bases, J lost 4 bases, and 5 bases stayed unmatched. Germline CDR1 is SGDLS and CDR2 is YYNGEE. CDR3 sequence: CASSAAGGGETQYF. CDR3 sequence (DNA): TGTGCCAGCAGCGCGGCGGGGGGTGGAGAGACCCAGTACTTC.

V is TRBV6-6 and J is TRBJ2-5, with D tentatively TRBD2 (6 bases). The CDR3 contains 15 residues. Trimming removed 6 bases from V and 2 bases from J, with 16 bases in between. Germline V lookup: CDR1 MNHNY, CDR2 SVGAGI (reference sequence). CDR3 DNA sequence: TGTGCCAGCAGGCCTAGCCGGGACTTACAAGAGACCCAGTACTTC. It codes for CASRPSRDLQETQYF.

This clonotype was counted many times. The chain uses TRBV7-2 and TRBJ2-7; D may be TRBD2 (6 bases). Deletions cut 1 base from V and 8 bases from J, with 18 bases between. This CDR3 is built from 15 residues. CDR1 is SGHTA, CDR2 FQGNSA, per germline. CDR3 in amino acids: CASSLGGTQNVKQYF. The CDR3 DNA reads TGTGCCAGCAGCTTAGGCGGGACTCAAAATGTCAAGCAGTACTTC.

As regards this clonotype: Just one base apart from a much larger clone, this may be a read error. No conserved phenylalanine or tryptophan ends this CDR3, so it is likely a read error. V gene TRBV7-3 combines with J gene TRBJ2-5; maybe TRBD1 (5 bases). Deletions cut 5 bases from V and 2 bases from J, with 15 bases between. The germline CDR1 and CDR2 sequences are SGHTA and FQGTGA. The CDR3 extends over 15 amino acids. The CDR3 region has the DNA TGTGCCAGCAGCCTCGGACACCAAATTCAAGAGACCCAGTACCTC. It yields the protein CASSLGHQIQETQYL.

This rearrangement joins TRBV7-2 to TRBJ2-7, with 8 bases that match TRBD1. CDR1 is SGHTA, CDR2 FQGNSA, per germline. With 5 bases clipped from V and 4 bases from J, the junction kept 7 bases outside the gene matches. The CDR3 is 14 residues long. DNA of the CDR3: TGTGCCAGCAGCCACGGGACAGGCGGATACGAGCAGTACTTC. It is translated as CASSHGTGGYEQYF.

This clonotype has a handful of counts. The CDR3 loop is CSARLDTGELFF. CDR3 bases: TGCAGTGCCAGGCTGGACACCGGGGAGCTGTTTTTT. The chain combines TRBV20-1 with TRBJ2-2, with no clear D. The CDR3 totals 12 residues. The germline gives CDR1 DFQATT, CDR2 SNEGSKA (reference sequence). Trimming removed 6 bases at V and 3 bases at J, with 8 bases between.

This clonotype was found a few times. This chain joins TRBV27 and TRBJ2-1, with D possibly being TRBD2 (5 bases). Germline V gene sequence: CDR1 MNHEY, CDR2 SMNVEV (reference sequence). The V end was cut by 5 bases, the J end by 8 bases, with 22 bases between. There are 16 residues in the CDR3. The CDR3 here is CASSLEGVSKGYEQFF. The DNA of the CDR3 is TGTGCCAGCAGTCTTGAGGGCGTTTCTAAGGGTTATGAGCAGTTCTTC.

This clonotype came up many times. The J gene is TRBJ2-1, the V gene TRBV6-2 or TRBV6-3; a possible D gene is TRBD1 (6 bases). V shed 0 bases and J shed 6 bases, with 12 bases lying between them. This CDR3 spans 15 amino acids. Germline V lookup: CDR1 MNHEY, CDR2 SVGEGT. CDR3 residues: CASSYSARTANEQFF. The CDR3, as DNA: TGTGCCAGCAGTTACTCGGCCCGGACAGCCAATGAGCAGTTCTTC.

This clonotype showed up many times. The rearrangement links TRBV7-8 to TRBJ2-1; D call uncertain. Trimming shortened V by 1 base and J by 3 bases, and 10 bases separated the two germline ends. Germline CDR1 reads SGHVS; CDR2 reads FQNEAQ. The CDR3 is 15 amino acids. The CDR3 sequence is CASSLERLNYNEQFF. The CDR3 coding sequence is TGTGCCAGCAGCTTAGAAAGACTTAACTACAATGAGCAGTTCTTC.

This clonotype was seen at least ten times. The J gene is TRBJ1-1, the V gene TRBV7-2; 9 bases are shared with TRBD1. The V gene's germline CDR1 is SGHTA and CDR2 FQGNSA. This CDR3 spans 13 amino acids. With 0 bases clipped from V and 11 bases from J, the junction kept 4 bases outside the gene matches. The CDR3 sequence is CASSLARDRDAFF. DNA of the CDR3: TGTGCCAGCAGCTTAGCGAGGGACAGGGATGCTTTCTTT.

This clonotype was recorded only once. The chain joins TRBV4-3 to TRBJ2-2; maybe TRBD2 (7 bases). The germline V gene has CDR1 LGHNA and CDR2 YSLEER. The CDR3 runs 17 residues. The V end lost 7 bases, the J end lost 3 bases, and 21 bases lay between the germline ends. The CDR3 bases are TGCGCCAGCACCCCAAGTTCGGGGGGCGGCGACACCGGGGAGCTGTTTTTT. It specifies CASTPSSGGGDTGELFF.